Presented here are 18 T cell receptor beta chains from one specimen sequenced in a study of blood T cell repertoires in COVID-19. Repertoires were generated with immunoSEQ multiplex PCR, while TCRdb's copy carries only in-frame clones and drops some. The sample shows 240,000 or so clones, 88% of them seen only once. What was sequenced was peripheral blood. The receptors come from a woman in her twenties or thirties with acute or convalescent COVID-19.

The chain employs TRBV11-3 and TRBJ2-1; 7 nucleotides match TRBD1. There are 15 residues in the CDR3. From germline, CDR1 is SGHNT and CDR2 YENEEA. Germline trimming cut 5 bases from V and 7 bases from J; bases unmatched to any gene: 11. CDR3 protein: CASSRRQGNSNEQFF. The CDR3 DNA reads TGTGCCAGCAGCCGACGACAGGGTAATTCGAATGAGCAGTTCTTC. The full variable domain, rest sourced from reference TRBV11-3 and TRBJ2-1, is EAGVVQSPRYKIIEKKQPVAFWCNPISGHNTLYWYLQNLGQGPELLIRYENEEAVDDSQLPKDRFSAERLKGVDSTLKIQPAELGDSAVYLCASSRRQGNSNEQFFGPGTRLTVL.

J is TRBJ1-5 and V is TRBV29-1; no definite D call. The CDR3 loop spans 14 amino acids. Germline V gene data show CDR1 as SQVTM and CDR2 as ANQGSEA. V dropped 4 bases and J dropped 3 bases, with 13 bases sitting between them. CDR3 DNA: TGCAGCGTTGGGAGGTCTGGAGACAATCAGCCCCAGCATTTT. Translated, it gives CSVGRSGDNQPQHF.

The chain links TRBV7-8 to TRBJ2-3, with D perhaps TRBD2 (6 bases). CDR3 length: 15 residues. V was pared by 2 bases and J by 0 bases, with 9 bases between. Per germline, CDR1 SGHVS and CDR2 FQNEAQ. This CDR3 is CASSLRGYSTDTQYF. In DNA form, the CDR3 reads TGTGCCAGCAGCTTACGGGGGTATAGCACAGATACGCAGTATTTT. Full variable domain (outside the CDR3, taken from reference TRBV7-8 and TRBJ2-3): GAGVSQSPRYKVAKRGQDVALRCDPISGHVSLFWYQQALGQGPEFLTYFQNEAQLDKSGLPSDRFFAERPEGSVSTLKIQRTQQEDSAVYLCASSLRGYSTDTQYFGPGTRLTVL.

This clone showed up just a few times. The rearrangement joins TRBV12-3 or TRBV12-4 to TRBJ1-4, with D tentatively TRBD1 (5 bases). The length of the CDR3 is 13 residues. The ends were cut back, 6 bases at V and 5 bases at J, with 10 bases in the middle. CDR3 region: CASRGPGNEKLFF. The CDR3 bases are TGTGCCAGCAGGGGGCCGGGCAATGAAAAACTGTTTTTT.

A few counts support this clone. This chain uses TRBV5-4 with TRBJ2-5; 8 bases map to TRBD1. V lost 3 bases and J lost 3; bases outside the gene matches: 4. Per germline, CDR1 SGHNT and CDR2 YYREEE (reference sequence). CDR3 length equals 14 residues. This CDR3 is CASSSNRGEETQYF. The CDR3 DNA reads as TGTGCCAGCAGCTCAAACAGGGGGGAAGAGACCCAGTACTTC. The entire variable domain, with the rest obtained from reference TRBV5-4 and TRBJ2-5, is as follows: ETGVTQSPTHLIKTRGQQVTLRCSSQSGHNTVSWYQQALGQGPQFIFQYYREEENGRGNFPPRFSGLQFPNYSSELNVNALELDDSALYLCASSSNRGEETQYFGPGTRLLVL.

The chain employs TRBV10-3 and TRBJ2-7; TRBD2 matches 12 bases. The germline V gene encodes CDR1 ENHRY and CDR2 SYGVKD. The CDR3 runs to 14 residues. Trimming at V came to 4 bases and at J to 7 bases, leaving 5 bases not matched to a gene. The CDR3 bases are TGTGCCATCAGTGTTAGTACTAGCGGGAGGGAGCAGTACTTC. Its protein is CAISVSTSGREQYF.

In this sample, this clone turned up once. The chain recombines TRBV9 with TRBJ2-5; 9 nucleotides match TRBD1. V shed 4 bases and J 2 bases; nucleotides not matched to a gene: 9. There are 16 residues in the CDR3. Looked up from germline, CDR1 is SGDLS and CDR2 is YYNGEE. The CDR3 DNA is TGTGCCAGCAGCACCGGGACAGGGTGGAGGCAAGAGACCCAGTACTTC. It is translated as CASSTGTGWRQETQYF.

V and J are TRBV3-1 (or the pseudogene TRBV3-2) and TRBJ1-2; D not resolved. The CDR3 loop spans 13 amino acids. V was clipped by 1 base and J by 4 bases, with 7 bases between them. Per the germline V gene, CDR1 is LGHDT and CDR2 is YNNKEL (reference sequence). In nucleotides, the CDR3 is TGTGCCAGCAGCCAAGTGAGCCTCTATGGCTACACCTTC. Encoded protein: CASSQVSLYGYTF.

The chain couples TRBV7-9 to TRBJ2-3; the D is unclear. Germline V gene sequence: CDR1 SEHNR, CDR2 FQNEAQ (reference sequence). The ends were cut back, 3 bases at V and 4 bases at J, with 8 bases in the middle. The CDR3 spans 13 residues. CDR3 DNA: TGTGCCAGCAGCTTCGACGGAGCAGATACGCAGTATTTT. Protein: CASSFDGADTQYF.

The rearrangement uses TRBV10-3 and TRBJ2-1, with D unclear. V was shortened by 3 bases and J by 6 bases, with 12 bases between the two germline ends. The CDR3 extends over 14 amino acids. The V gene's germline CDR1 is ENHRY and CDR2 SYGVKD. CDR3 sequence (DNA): TGTGCCATCAGTGACCAGGAACTGCGCAATGAGCAGTTCTTC. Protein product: CAISDQELRNEQFF.

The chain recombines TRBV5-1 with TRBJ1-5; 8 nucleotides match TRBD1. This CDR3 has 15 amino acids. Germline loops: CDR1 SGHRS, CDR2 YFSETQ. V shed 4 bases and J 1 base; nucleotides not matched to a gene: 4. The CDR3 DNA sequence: TGCGCCAGCAGCCGGACAGGGTTGAGCAATCAGCCCCAGCATTTT. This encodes CASSRTGLSNQPQHF.

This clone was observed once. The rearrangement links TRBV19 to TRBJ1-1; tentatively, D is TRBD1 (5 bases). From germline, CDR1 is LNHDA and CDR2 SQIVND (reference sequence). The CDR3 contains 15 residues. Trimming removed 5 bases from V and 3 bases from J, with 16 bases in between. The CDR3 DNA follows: TGTGCCAGTAGTCCCCGGAGAGGGGAGGACACTGAAGCTTTCTTT. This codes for CASSPRRGEDTEAFF.

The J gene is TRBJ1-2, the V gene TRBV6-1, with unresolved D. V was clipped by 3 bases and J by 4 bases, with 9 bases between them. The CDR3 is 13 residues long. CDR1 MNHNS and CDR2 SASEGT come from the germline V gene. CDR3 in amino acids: CASSDHGGYGYTF. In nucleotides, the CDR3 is TGTGCCAGCAGTGACCACGGTGGCTATGGCTACACCTTC.

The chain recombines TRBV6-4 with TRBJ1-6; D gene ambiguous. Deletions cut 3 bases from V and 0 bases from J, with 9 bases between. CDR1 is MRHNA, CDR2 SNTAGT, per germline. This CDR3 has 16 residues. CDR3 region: CASSDKTSSYNSPLHF. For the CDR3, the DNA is TGTGCCAGCAGTGATAAAACGAGCTCCTATAATTCACCCCTCCACTTT.

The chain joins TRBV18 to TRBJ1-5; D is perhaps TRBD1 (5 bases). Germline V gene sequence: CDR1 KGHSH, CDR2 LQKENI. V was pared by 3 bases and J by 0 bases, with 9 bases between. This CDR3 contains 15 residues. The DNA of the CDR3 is TGTGCCAGCTCACCTTGGGGGGGTAGCAATCAGCCCCAGCATTTT. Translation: CASSPWGGSNQPQHF.

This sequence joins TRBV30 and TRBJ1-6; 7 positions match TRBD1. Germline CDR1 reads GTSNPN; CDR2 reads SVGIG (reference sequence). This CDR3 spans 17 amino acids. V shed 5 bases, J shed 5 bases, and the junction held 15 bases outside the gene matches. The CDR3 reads CAWSGTVIPLDNSPLHF. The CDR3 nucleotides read TGTGCCTGGTCCGGGACAGTAATCCCCCTAGATAATTCACCCCTCCACTTT.

The CDR3 spells CATSDRDTAADTQYF. The CDR3 DNA reads as TGTGCCACCAGTGATCGGGACACGGCGGCAGATACGCAGTATTTT. This chain joins TRBV24-1 and TRBJ2-3; D may be TRBD1 (6 bases). The CDR3 consists of 15 residues. Trimming removed 3 bases from V and 4 bases from J, with 13 bases in between. Germline V CDR1 and CDR2: KGHDR, SFDVKD.

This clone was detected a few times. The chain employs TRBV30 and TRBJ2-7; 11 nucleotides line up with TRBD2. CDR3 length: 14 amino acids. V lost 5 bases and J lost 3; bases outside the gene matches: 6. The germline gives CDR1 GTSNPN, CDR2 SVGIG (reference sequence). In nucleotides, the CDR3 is TGTGCCTGGGAAAAACTAGCGGGAGACTACGAGCAGTACTTC. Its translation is CAWEKLAGDYEQYF.